This TCR beta chain was recovered during a study of blood T cell repertoires in COVID-19. Clones were sequenced by immunoSEQ multiplex PCR, and TCRdb holds only the in-frame ones, with some missing. Of some 160,000 clones listed, roughly 90% were seen once; the top ten hold roughly 2.8%. Trimming cost V 7 bases and J 0 bases, with 15 bases left between them. CDR3 length equals 16 residues. Germline V gives CDR1 LNHDA, CDR2 SQIVND (reference sequence). Sequenced sample: peripheral blood. The rearrangement uses TRBV19 and TRBJ1-4; no clear D. The TCR sequence derives from a man aged 55 to 70 with acute or convalescent COVID-19. CDR3 protein: CASKGSGAATNEKLFF. The CDR3 DNA follows: TGTGCCAGTAAAGGGAGTGGAGCGGCAACTAATGAAAAACTGTTTTTT.